This T cell receptor beta chain stems from a study of blood T cells in healthy people across ages. This clonotype came up a few times. The antigen remains unidentified. Alongside a J-beta primer mix, a sample-barcoded 5' primer served in a second PCR lasting roughly 7 to 12 cycles. Using its own MiXCR run on the 5' RACE reads, TCRdb lists one record per CDR3 protein. The sample yields approximately 940,000 distinct CDR3 sequences, 40% to 60% seen once. Germline V gives CDR1 MNHEY, CDR2 SMNVEV (reference sequence). CDR3 size: 14 residues. The ends lost 8 bases at V and 1 base at J; junction bases unmatched: 7. Overall study results and limits: Because sorting was not performed, PBMCs prevented conclusive naive versus antigen-experienced comparison. With age, beta diversity per million T cells declined roughly linearly, significantly by 40.

Sequencing used blood. The clonotype was recovered from a man aged 25 to 40 in good health. V gene TRBV27 combines with J gene TRBJ1-1; TRBD1 aligns across 7 bases. CDR3 DNA: TGTGCCAGCTCCTGGGACAGCTCGAACACTGAAGCTTTCTTT. Protein product: CASSWDSSNTEAFF.